This T cell receptor beta chain was sequenced during a study of cytomegalovirus exposure and HLA in healthy donors. Overall study findings and caveats: The study labeled about 160 TCR beta chains cytomegalovirus-associated.

CDR3 length equals 14 residues. V was clipped by 10 bases and J by 5 bases; unmatched bases: 8. Per the germline V gene, CDR1 is MNHEY and CDR2 is SVGAGI. About this clone itself: Antigen unknown.

Method: immunoSEQ multiplex PCR; TCRdb's copy keeps in-frame clones and lacks some. The data hold roughly 250,000 clones, with around nine tenths observed a single time. The chain uses TRBV6-5 and TRBJ2-2; the match to TRBD2 covers 9 bases. Sequencing used PBMCs. This TCR was recovered from a man between 18 and 29 years old in good health and CMV-seronegative. This CDR3 is CATWERGVTGELFF. The CDR3 DNA follows: TGTGCCACTTGGGAGCGGGGGGTGACCGGGGAGCTGTTTTTT.